One and the same sample provided the 15 T cell receptor beta chains below, sequenced in a study of T cell repertoires in cytomegalovirus infection. TCRdb re-derived calls from the reads in MiXCR, one entry per CDR3 protein. The sample comprises around 450,000 distinct CDR3 sequences, about a third of which are singletons, and 12% to 15% rests with the top ten. What was sequenced was PBMCs. These receptors came from a human donor in good health (CMV status not recorded). Some clones in this sample may be carry-over from other donors' samples.

Concerning this clonotype: A junction boundary mismatches the germline segment, possibly from a read error. The rearrangement joins TRBV7-2 to TRBJ1-4, with D uncertain. The CDR3 is 16 amino acids. CDR1 is SGHTA, CDR2 FQGNSA, per germline. The CDR3 here is CAGSGLFVATNEKLFF. The CDR3 nucleotides read TGTGCCGGCAGCGGGCTGTTTGTTGCAACTAATGAAAAACTGTTTTTT.

The CDR3 is CASSYLGQQETQYF. The CDR3 coding sequence is TGTGCCAGCAGTTACTTGGGACAGCAAGAGACCCAGTACTTC. The chain has TRBV6-2 or TRBV6-3 and TRBJ2-5; 7 bases agree with TRBD1. CDR3 length: 14 amino acids. J gave up 2 bases and V 1 base, and 1 base lay outside the gene matches. Germline CDR1 MNHEY, CDR2 SVGEGT.

The V gene is TRBV24-1, the J gene TRBJ1-2, with D possibly being TRBD1 (5 bases). CDR3 size: 13 residues. Germline lookup yields CDR1 KGHDR and CDR2 SFDVKD. The V and J ends lost 9 bases and 5 bases respectively, with 15 bases between them. CDR3 sequence: CATRKGEDYGYTF. The CDR3 DNA sequence: TGTGCCACCCGGAAAGGGGAGGATTATGGCTACACCTTC.

This clonotype has only a few counts. The chain has TRBV25-1 and TRBJ1-5; D unresolved. The CDR3 sequence is 12 residues long. V was shortened by 2 bases and J by 6 bases, with 5 bases between the two germline ends. Germline values: CDR1 MGHDK, CDR2 SYGVNS. The CDR3 here is CASSELGQPQHF. CDR3 sequence (DNA): TGTGCCAGCAGTGAACTGGGTCAGCCCCAGCATTTT.

This clonotype was counted between two and nine times. The rearrangement links TRBV6-1 to TRBJ1-6, with TRBD1 identical over 9 bases. The CDR3 spans 15 residues. In germline, CDR1 is MNHNS, CDR2 SASEGT. Unmatched junction bases numbered 8, after V lost 8 bases and J lost 6 bases. The CDR3 DNA follows: TGTGCCAGCGCTACCGGGACAGGGTCTAATTCACCCCTCCACTTT. As protein: CASATGTGSNSPLHF.

This clonotype was found many times. The chain combines TRBV12-3 or TRBV12-4 with TRBJ1-5; TRBD1 is a possible D gene (6 bases). The CDR3 has 14 residues. Trimming removed 2 bases from V and 3 bases from J, with 8 bases in between. The CDR3 coding sequence is TGTGCCAGCAGTTTAAGACAGGTCAATCAGCCCCAGCATTTT. Protein: CASSLRQVNQPQHF.

This clonotype was seen ten or more times. This chain links TRBV7-2 with TRBJ1-3; D gene unclear. The V gene lost 5 bases and the J gene lost 0 bases, with 11 bases spanning the gap. The CDR3 is 15 amino acids. Per germline, CDR1 SGHTA and CDR2 FQGNSA. CDR3 DNA sequence: TGTGCCAGCAGCACCAAGACACGCTCTGGAAACACCATATATTTT. Amino acid sequence: CASSTKTRSGNTIYF.

A few counts support this clonotype. This chain joins TRBV6-1 and TRBJ1-5; 9 nucleotides align to TRBD1. The CDR3 contains 15 residues. Losses at the gene ends were 8 bases for V and 5 bases for J; bases not matched to a gene: 10. Germline-derived CDR1 and CDR2 are MNHNS and SASEGT. The CDR3, as DNA: TGTGCCAGCGCTAAACAGGGGGCGTGGGATCAGCCCCAGCATTTT. This codes for CASAKQGAWDQPQHF.

With respect to this clonotype: This clone may be a read error of a much larger clone one base away. The chain is built from TRBV28 and TRBJ2-7; D might be TRBD1 (6 bases). V was trimmed by 11 bases and J by 5 bases, leaving 16 bases between them. The CDR3 has 12 amino acids. Germline loops: CDR1 MDHEN, CDR2 SYDVKM. The CDR3 is CARYTSGDEQYF. The CDR3 region has the DNA TGTGCCCGCTACACCTCAGGGGACGAGCAGTACTTC.

This clonotype was detected a few times. V and J are TRBV6-6 and TRBJ2-3; the match to TRBD2 covers 10 bases. The CDR3 is 16 amino acids. Losses at the gene ends were 6 bases for V and 4 bases for J; bases not matched to a gene: 10. The V gene's germline CDR1 is MNHNY and CDR2 SVGAGI (reference sequence). CDR3 loop: CASSLMSGGAPDTQYF. The CDR3 DNA is TGTGCCAGCAGCCTCATGAGCGGGGGGGCCCCAGATACGCAGTATTTT.

This rearrangement joins TRBV2 to TRBJ1-1; 7 bases agree with TRBD1. V was clipped by 4 bases and J by 9 bases; unmatched bases: 8. Per the germline V gene, CDR1 is SNHLY and CDR2 is FYNNEI. The CDR3 consists of 13 residues. The CDR3, as DNA: TGTGCCAGCAGTGCCGGGACAGTCGCTCAAGCTTTCTTT. This codes for CASSAGTVAQAFF.

As to this clonotype: Being one base from a much bigger clone, this may be a read error. The conserved closing phenylalanine or tryptophan is absent in this CDR3, likely reflecting a read error. The rearrangement joins TRBV7-2 to TRBJ2-1; TRBD2 matches at 8 bases. Per the germline V gene, CDR1 is SGHTA and CDR2 is FQGNSA. The length of the CDR3 is 13 residues. The junction had 7 bases not matched to a gene; V was cut back by 8 bases and J by 7 bases. CDR3 protein: CASGRAGVNEQFL. The CDR3 DNA follows: TGTGCCAGCGGAAGAGCGGGGGTTAATGAGCAGTTCTTA.

V usage is TRBV29-1 and J usage is TRBJ1-2; TRBD1 might be the D (5 bases). V was pared by 5 bases and J by 0 bases, with 10 bases between. Germline V gene lookup returns CDR1 SQVTM and CDR2 ANQGSEA. The CDR3 runs 13 residues. CDR3 nucleotides: TGCAGCGTTCCGGACAACCCTAACTATGGCTACACCTTC. Its protein is CSVPDNPNYGYTF.

The V and J genes are TRBV2 and TRBJ2-3; unclear D gene. Trimming cost V 8 bases and J 3 bases, with 12 bases left between them. This CDR3 is built from 13 residues. Germline lookup yields CDR1 SNHLY and CDR2 FYNNEI. The CDR3 is CASGRRSTDTQYF. The CDR3 DNA reads as TGTGCCAGCGGCCGACGCTCTACAGATACGCAGTATTTT.

The chain combines TRBV6-1 with TRBJ1-5; 7 nucleotides match TRBD1. Germline V gives CDR1 MNHNS, CDR2 SASEGT. With V trimmed by 10 bases and J by 14 bases, 23 bases remained unmatched. CDR3 length: 15 residues. The CDR3 DNA is TGTGCCAAGCGATGGCCCGGGACAGAGAAAAATCACGAGCATTTT. Its protein is CAKRWPGTEKNHEHF.